This TCR beta chain was profiled in a study of Ad26.COV2.S vaccination and SARS-CoV-2 variants. The treatment here: 19 received Ad26.COV2.S at low or high dose, single or two shots; roughly five received placebo; per-sample allocation not given. On day 63 after the first injection, vaccine and placebo recipients gave samples. Expressing Wuhan-strain SARS-CoV-2 spike, an Ad26 vector served as the vaccine. Libraries were prepared by immunoSEQ multiplex PCR; TCRdb keeps only in-frame clonotypes and omits some of them. In the table there are hundreds of thousands of clones, less than 90% of which are singletons. Germline CDR1 and CDR2: MDHEN and SYDVKM. This CDR3 is 15 amino acids long. With 7 bases removed from V and 0 bases from J, the gap between germline ends came to 15 bases.

The clonotype originates from a person aged 18 to 65 who received the Ad26.COV2.S COVID-19 vaccine or a placebo. The specimen was peripheral blood, collected in a trial of Ad26.COV2.S vaccine versus placebo. The chain employs TRBV28 and TRBJ2-5; D might be TRBD1 (6 bases). This CDR3 reads CASTTGKDYQETQYF. The DNA of the CDR3 is TGTGCCAGCACCACAGGGAAGGATTACCAAGAGACCCAGTACTTC.